This T cell receptor beta chain was sequenced in a study of T cell responses to AZD1222 COVID-19 vaccine. This table comes from immunoSEQ multiplex PCR, and its TCRdb copy is limited to in-frame clones, with some not included. The data contain about 44,000 clones, around 80% of them singletons. On this clone: As yet, its antigen is unknown.

Study conclusions and caveats: Across the whole spike, CD4 TCRs peaked at regions 160-218 and 743-854.

The sequencing used peripheral blood, collected on day 0 of AZD1222 vaccination. The receptor comes from an adult in good health.

The CDR3 loop reads CASSRQVSYEQYF. The CDR3 DNA sequence: TGTGCCAGTAGCCGACAGGTTTCCTACGAGCAGTACTTC. V and J are TRBV19 and TRBJ2-7; weak D call: TRBD1 (6 bases). Per germline, CDR1 LNHDA and CDR2 SQIVND (reference sequence). There are 13 residues in the CDR3. With 6 bases removed from V and 1 base from J, the gap between germline ends came to 10 bases.